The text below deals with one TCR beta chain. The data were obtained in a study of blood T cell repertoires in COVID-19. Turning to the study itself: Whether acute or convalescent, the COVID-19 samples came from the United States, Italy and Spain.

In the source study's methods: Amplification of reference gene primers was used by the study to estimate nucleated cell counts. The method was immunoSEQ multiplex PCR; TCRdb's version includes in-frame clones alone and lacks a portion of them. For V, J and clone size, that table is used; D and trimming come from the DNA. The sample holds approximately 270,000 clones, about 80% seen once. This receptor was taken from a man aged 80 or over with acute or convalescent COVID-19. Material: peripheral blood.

The CDR3 nucleotides read TGTGCCAGCACCCCACAGGGGCATAATTCACCCCTCCACTTT. Encoded protein: CASTPQGHNSPLHF. The chain carries TRBV27 and TRBJ1-6; the match to TRBD1 covers 7 bases. Germline loops: CDR1 MNHEY, CDR2 SMNVEV (reference sequence). Losses at the gene ends were 7 bases for V and 5 bases for J; bases not matched to a gene: 5. This CDR3 contains 14 residues.